This T cell receptor (beta chain) was captured by sequencing in a study of T cell repertoires in cytomegalovirus infection. The overall study: Well-studied HLA-B-restricted epitopes and recently identified HLA-C-restricted epitopes of CMV were both used in the study. Both a matching HLA type and CMV infection were indicated by public TCR beta signatures. The study, taken as a whole, reports: Dominant in the ex vivo response were TCR beta clonotypes restricted by HLA-C and specific for CMV. People with CMV and the relevant HLA were identified by cumulative public TCR beta family frequency.

Germline V lookup: CDR1 LNHDA, CDR2 SQIVND (reference sequence). The length of the CDR3 is 17 residues. The V end lost 6 bases, the J end lost 1 base, and 20 bases lay between the germline ends. Regarding this clonotype: Its cognate antigen is unknown.

TCRdb re-called the reads through MiXCR, storing one row per CDR3 protein. This table holds about 770,000 distinct CDR3 sequences, 25% to 30% found once. J is TRBJ2-3 and V is TRBV19; no firm D call. The receptor was isolated from a human donor in good health (CMV status not recorded). Some clones in this sample may be carry-over from other donors' samples. This sample comprised cultured CD8+ T cells from PBMCs, obtained from culture after CMV antigen stimulation. CDR3 sequence (DNA): TGTGCCAGTAGAAATAGGGCACCGGCTAAAGGCACAGATACGCAGTATTTT. It translates to CASRNRAPAKGTDTQYF. Together with reference TRBV19 and TRBJ2-3, the CDR3 gives the full variable domain: DGGITQSPKYLFRKEGQNVTLSCEQNLNHDAMYWYRQDPGQGLRLIYYSQIVNDFQKGDIAEGYSVSREKKESFPLTVTSAQKNPTAFYLCASRNRAPAKGTDTQYFGPGTRLTVL.